What follows describes a single T cell receptor beta chain. Its antigen is undetermined. These data originate in a study of radiotherapy plus CTLA-4 blockade in lung cancer. Study at large: Of all patients, approximately 17% responded objectively and approximately 31% showed disease control.

Study-wide findings and caveats: After treatment with radiotherapy plus ipilimumab, TCR clones that came from the tumor expanded in blood. In blood, early T cell clone dynamics reportedly predicted response best, together with interferon-beta.

CDR1 MNHEY and CDR2 SMNVEV come from the germline V gene (reference sequence). The CDR3 covers 13 residues. V was shortened by 5 bases and J by 5 bases, with 12 bases between the two germline ends. It was focal radiation plus CTLA-4 blockade with ipilimumab that patients with chemo-refractory metastatic non-small-cell lung cancer received. Sequenced by immunoSEQ multiplex PCR; TCRdb stores in-frame clones only, minus some. Among just under 45,000 clones listed, about 70% were seen once. This TCR was sampled from a human donor with non-small cell lung cancer who had a partial response to radiotherapy plus ipilimumab. The chain employs TRBV27 and TRBJ2-5, with D perhaps TRBD1 (6 bases). This specimen consisted of peripheral blood, obtained from a patient treated with radiotherapy plus ipilimumab. The CDR3 reads CASSTGLGETQYF. CDR3 coding DNA: TGTGCCAGCAGTACAGGGCTCGGGGAGACCCAGTACTTC.